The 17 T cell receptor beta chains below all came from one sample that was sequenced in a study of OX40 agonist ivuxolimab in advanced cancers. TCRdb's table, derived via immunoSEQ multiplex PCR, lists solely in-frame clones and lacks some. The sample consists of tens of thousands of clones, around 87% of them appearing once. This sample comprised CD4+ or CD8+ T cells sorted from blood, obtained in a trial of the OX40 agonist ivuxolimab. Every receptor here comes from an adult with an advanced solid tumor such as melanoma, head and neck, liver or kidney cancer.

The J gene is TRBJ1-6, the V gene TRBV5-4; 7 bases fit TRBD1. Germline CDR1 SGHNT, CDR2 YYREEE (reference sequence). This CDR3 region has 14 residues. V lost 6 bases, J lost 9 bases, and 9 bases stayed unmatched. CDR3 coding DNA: TGTGCCAGCACCTTATCGGAGGGGGCTTCACCCCTCCACTTT. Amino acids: CASTLSEGASPLHF.

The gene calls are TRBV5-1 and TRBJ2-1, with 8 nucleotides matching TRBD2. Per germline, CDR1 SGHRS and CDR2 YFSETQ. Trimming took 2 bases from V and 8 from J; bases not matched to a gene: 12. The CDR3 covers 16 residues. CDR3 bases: TGCGCCAGCAGCTTAAGAGCGGGAGCGGGGGAGGATGAGCAGTTCTTC. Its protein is CASSLRAGAGEDEQFF.

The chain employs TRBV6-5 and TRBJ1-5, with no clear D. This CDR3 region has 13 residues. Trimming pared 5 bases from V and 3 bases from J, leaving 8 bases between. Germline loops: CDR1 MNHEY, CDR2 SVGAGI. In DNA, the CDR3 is TGTGCCAGCAGTCCTAGTTTCAATCAGCCCCAGCATTTT. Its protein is CASSPSFNQPQHF.

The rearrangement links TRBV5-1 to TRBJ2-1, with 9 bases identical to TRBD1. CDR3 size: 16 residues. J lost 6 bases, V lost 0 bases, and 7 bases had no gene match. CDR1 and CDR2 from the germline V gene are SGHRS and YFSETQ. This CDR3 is CASSLADRGLFNEQFF. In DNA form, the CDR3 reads TGCGCCAGCAGCTTGGCGGACAGGGGACTGTTCAATGAGCAGTTCTTC.

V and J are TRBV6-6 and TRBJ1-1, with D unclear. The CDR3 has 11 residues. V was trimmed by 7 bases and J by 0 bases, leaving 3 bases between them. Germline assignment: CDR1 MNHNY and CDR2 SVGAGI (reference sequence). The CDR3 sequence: CASTLNTEAFF. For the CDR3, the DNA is TGTGCCAGCACGTTGAACACTGAAGCTTTCTTT.

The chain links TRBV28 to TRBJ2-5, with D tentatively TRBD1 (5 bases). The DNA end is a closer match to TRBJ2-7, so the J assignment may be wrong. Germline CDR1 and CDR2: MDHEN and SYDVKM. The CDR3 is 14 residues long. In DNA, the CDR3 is TGTGCCAGCAGTATGCAGGGTATCGGTTACGAGCAGTACTTC. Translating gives CASSMQGIGYEQYF.

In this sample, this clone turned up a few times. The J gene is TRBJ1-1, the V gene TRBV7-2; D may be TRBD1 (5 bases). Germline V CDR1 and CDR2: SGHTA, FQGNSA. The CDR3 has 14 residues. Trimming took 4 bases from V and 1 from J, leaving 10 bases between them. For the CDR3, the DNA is TGTGCCAGCAGCTCGGGACCGAGGAACACTGAAGCTTTCTTT. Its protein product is CASSSGPRNTEAFF.

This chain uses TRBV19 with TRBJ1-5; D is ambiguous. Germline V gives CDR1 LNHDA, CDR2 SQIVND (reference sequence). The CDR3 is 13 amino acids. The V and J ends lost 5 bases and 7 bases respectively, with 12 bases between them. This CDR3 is CASSVREEQPQHF. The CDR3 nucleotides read TGTGCCAGTAGTGTGAGGGAAGAACAGCCCCAGCATTTT.

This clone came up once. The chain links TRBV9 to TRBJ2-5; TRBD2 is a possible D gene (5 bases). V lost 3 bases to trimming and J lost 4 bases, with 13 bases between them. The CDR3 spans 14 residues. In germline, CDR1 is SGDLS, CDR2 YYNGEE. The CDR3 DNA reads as TGTGCCAGCAGCGCCACCTTTCGGGGAGAGACCCAGTACTTC. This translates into CASSATFRGETQYF.

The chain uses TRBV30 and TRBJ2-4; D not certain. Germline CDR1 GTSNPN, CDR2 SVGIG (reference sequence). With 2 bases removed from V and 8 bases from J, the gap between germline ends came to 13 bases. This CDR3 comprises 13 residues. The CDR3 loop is CAWSRRSRDIQYF. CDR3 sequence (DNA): TGTGCCTGGAGTCGACGGTCAAGGGACATTCAGTACTTC.

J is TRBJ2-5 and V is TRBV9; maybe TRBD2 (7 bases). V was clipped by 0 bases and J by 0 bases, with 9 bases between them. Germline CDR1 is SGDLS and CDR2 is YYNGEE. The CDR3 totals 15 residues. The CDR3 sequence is CASSVEGGYQETQYF. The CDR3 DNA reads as TGTGCCAGCAGCGTAGAGGGGGGGTACCAAGAGACCCAGTACTTC.

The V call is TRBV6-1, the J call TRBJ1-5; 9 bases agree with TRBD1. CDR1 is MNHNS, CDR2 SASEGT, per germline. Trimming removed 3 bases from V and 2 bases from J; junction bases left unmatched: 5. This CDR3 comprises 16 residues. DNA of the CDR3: TGTGCCAGCAGTGAGATCACAGGGGGCCGCAATCAGCCCCAGCATTTT. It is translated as CASSEITGGRNQPQHF.

The DNA for the CDR3 is TGTGCCAGCAGCAACTTAGCGGGCAACTACGAGCAGTACTTC. This encodes CASSNLAGNYEQYF. This rearrangement joins TRBV7-9 to TRBJ2-7; TRBD2 matches 7 bases. CDR3 length: 14 residues. From germline, CDR1 is SEHNR and CDR2 FQNEAQ (reference sequence). The trim removed 5 bases at V and 3 bases at J, leaving 7 bases unmatched.

The CDR3 sequence: CASSPRRSNQETQYF. CDR3 nucleotide sequence: TGTGCCAGCTCACCAAGGAGGAGTAACCAAGAGACCCAGTACTTC. The chain links TRBV18 to TRBJ2-5, with D tentatively TRBD2 (5 bases). The ends were cut back, 2 bases at V and 0 bases at J, with 10 bases in the middle. The CDR3 contains 15 residues. The germline V gene has CDR1 KGHSH and CDR2 LQKENI.

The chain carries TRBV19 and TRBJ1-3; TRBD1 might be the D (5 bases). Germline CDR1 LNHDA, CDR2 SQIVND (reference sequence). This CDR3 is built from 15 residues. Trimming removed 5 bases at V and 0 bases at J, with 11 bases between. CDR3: CASSPGPSSGNTIYF. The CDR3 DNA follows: TGTGCCAGTAGTCCGGGACCAAGCTCTGGAAACACCATATATTTT.

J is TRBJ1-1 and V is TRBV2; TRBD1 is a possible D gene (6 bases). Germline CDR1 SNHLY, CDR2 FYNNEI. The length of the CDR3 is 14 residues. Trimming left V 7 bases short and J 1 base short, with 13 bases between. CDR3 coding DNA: TGTGCCAGCATGGAGGGCAGGGGGAACACTGAAGCTTTCTTT. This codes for CASMEGRGNTEAFF.

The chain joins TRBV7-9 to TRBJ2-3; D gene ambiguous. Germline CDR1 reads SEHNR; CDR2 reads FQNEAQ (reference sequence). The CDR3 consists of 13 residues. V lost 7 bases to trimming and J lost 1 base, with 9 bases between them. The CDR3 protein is CASTRGGTDTQYF. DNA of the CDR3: TGTGCCAGCACTCGAGGTGGCACAGATACGCAGTATTTT.